Listed here are 2 T cell receptor beta chains from one sample, sequenced in a study of blood T cell repertoires in COVID-19. Here immunoSEQ multiplex PCR was the method, and the copy in TCRdb shows in-frame clones only, minus some. The sample contains approximately 300,000 clones, under 90% of which appear only once. Sequencing was performed on peripheral blood. The origin of the receptors is a woman in her twenties or thirties with COVID-19, enrolled during active disease.

This clone was observed a single time. The V gene is TRBV5-6, the J gene TRBJ1-1, with 7 nucleotides matching TRBD1. V shed 3 bases, J shed 4 bases, and the junction held 12 bases outside the gene matches. CDR3 length: 16 residues. The germline gives CDR1 SGHDT, CDR2 YYEEEE. The DNA for the CDR3 is TGTGCCAGCAGCTCGGGTCAGGGGCAGGGGGTCACTGAAGCTTTCTTT. Translated: CASSSGQGQGVTEAFF.

V usage is TRBV20-1 and J usage is TRBJ2-3; 11 bases match TRBD2. Germline assignment: CDR1 DFQATT and CDR2 SNEGSKA (reference sequence). The CDR3 sequence is 15 residues long. Losses at the gene ends were 3 bases for V and 1 base for J; bases not matched to a gene: 3. The DNA for the CDR3 is TGCAGTGCTAGTAGCGGGGGGGCCGGCACAGATACGCAGTATTTT. This translates into CSASSGGAGTDTQYF.